The TCR beta chain described here comes from a study of T cells in Graves' hyperthyroidism and ophthalmopathy. Across the study: Peripheral blood was taken when the disease was first diagnosed, before any treatment began.

Ophthalmopathy in the patients scored at least 3 on Clinical Activity Score and at least 4 on NOSPECS grade, lasting under 3 months. Reasons for excluding patients were uncontrolled infection, other autoimmune disease, pregnancy or lactation. Each diagnosis drew on symptoms, thyroxine, TRAb, thyroid ultrasound and orbital computed tomography findings. This clonotype was seen at least ten times. TCR beta CDR3 sequences were amplified from RNA transcripts. The HTBI primer set served for first-round RT-PCR of the TCR CDR3. Each CDR3 protein is one row after TCRdb ran MiXCR on the multiplex PCR reads. This table holds 700,000 or so distinct CDR3 sequences, around 13% found once. This CDR3 has 17 amino acids. With V trimmed by 0 bases and J by 4 bases, 12 bases remained unmatched. The germline gives CDR1 MNHEY, CDR2 SVGAGI.

Sequencing input: blood. The chain recombines TRBV6-5 with TRBJ2-7, with 7 bases lining up with TRBD2. This clonotype was obtained from a woman aged 45-65 years with Graves' ophthalmopathy. CDR3 nucleotides: TGTGCCAGCAGTTACTCCTCTAAGAGGGGACTAAAATACGAGCAGTACTTC. Protein: CASSYSSKRGLKYEQYF.